This is a list of T cell receptor beta chains from one sample in a study of blood T cell repertoires in COVID-19. Profiled with immunoSEQ multiplex PCR; TCRdb holds only in-frame clones, not every one. The table shows 400,000 to 550,000 clones, with 75% to 90% occurring only once. The sample comprised peripheral blood. The receptors were sampled from a woman in her thirties with acute or convalescent COVID-19. The CDR3 runs from the conserved cysteine through the conserved F or W. Each record gives: V gene, clone size, D gene, J gene, CDR3 protein. D genes are given only for firm matches. The size field is filled for only some rows; it gives once, few, many or a size class.

v_call: TRBV9
clone_size: -
d_call: TRBD1
j_call: TRBJ2-5
cdr3_aa: CASSLRQGALETQYF

v_call: TRBV10-1
clone_size: -
d_call: -
j_call: TRBJ1-1
cdr3_aa: CASSDGGDEAFF

v_call: TRBV7-6
clone_size: -
d_call: -
j_call: TRBJ1-1
cdr3_aa: CASSLRQGGITEAFF

v_call: TRBV11-1
clone_size: few
d_call: TRBD1
j_call: TRBJ2-3
cdr3_aa: CASSYNRGQGRDTQYF

v_call: TRBV28
clone_size: -
d_call: -
j_call: TRBJ1-5
cdr3_aa: CASNQVNQPQHF

v_call: TRBV18
clone_size: -
d_call: -
j_call: TRBJ2-7
cdr3_aa: CASSPSGTSVYEQYF

v_call: TRBV28
clone_size: -
d_call: TRBD2
j_call: TRBJ2-7
cdr3_aa: CASSWGLARSYEQYF

v_call: TRBV27
clone_size: -
d_call: TRBD1
j_call: TRBJ1-2
cdr3_aa: CASSRGAGGIAYGYTF

v_call: TRBV3-1/TRBV3-2
clone_size: few
d_call: -
j_call: TRBJ1-1
cdr3_aa: CASSLQGGDTEAFF

v_call: TRBV29-1
clone_size: -
d_call: -
j_call: TRBJ2-2
cdr3_aa: CSVGQGSGELFF

v_call: TRBV9
clone_size: -
d_call: TRBD2
j_call: TRBJ2-3
cdr3_aa: CASSVISGGAVDTQYF

v_call: TRBV6-5
clone_size: -
d_call: -
j_call: TRBJ1-1
cdr3_aa: CASSYLTGKAEAFF

v_call: TRBV7-9
clone_size: -
d_call: TRBD1
j_call: TRBJ2-4
cdr3_aa: CASSLGGQAKNIQYF

v_call: TRBV15
clone_size: -
d_call: TRBD1
j_call: TRBJ2-5
cdr3_aa: CATSRPGQGPQETQYF

v_call: TRBV7-6
clone_size: -
d_call: -
j_call: TRBJ2-2
cdr3_aa: CASSPRRGMFSGELFF

v_call: TRBV5-1
clone_size: -
d_call: -
j_call: TRBJ2-7
cdr3_aa: CASSLAAGRNSYEQYF

v_call: TRBV25-1
clone_size: -
d_call: -
j_call: TRBJ1-6
cdr3_aa: CASSGTGLGALHF

v_call: TRBV28
clone_size: -
d_call: TRBD1
j_call: TRBJ1-5
cdr3_aa: CASRGQISNQPQHF

v_call: TRBV7-3
clone_size: -
d_call: -
j_call: TRBJ2-6
cdr3_aa: CASSSGGANVLTF

v_call: TRBV11-3
clone_size: -
d_call: TRBD1
j_call: TRBJ2-3
cdr3_aa: CASSLDPGQGGTDTQYF